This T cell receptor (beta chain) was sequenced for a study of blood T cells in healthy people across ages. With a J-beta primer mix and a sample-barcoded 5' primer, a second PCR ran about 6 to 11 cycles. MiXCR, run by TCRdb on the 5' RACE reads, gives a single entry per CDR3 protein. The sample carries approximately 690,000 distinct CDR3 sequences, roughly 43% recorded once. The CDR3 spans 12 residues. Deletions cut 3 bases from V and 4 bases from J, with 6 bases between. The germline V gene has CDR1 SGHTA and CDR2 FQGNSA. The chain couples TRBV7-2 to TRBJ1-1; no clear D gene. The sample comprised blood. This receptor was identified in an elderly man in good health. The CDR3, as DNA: TGTGCCAGCAGCTTCCCCCTCACTGAAGCTTTCTTT. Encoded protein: CASSFPLTEAFF.